This TCR beta chain originates from a study of high-grade serous ovarian cancer treatment subgroups. Libraries were prepared by immunoSEQ multiplex PCR; TCRdb keeps only in-frame clonotypes and omits some of them. Of some 15,000 clones in the sample, approximately 87% were seen once. Tumor samples were taken before definitive surgery or chemotherapy. This clonotype originated in a human donor with high-grade serous ovarian cancer. What was sequenced was tumor tissue.

This CDR3 is CASSPDRGGNEKLFF. Written as DNA, the CDR3 is TGTGCCAGCAGTCCAGACAGGGGAGGGAATGAAAAACTGTTTTTT. The chain carries TRBV28 and TRBJ1-4, with TRBD1 matching 8 bases. CDR1 is MDHEN and CDR2 is SYDVKM in the germline V gene. V was pared by 5 bases and J by 5 bases, with 7 bases of the junction left unmatched. The CDR3 covers 15 residues.